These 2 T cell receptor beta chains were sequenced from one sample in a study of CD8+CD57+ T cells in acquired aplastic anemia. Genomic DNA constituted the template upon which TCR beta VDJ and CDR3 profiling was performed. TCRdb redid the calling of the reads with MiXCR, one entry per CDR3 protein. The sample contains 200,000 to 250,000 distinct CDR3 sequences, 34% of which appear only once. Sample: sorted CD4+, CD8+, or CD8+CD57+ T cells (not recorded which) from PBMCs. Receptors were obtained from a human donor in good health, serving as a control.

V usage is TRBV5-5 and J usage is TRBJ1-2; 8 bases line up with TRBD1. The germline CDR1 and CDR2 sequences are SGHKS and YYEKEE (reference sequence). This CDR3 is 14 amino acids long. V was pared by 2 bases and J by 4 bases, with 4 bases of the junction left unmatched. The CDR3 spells CASSFRQGAYGYTF. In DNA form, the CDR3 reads TGTGCCAGCAGCTTTCGGCAGGGGGCCTATGGCTACACCTTC.

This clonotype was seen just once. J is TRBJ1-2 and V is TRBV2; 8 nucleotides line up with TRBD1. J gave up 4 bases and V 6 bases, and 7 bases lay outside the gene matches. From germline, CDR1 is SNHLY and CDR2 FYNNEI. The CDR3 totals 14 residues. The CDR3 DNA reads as TGTGCCAGCAGATCCGGGACAGGAGTCTATGGCTACACCTTC. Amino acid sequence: CASRSGTGVYGYTF.